Below, 30 T cell receptor beta chains from the same sample are listed, as sequenced in a study of blood T cell repertoires in COVID-19 (dated by TCRdb to about 2020). Receptors were amplified or captured by the immunoSEQ multiplex PCR assay. TCRdb limited this immuneACCESS table to in-frame rearrangements with V and J called. A share of clones is missing; checked studies link under half to unresolved V genes, and the rest is unexplained. Across this sample there are approximately 270,000 clones, with 85% to 95% seen only once. The ten biggest clones cover 2.8% of the sample. Sample: PBMCs or T cells enriched from blood (not recorded which). The receptors stem from a man in his forties who had been exposed to COVID-19.

The chain is built from TRBV11-2 and TRBJ1-1; D is undetermined. V lost 2 bases, J lost 0 bases, and 13 bases lay in between. The CDR3 is made up of 16 amino acids. Germline assignment: CDR1 SGHAT and CDR2 FQNNGV. Here the CDR3 reads CASSLIGGSMNTEAFF. The DNA for the CDR3 is TGTGCCAGCAGCTTAATTGGAGGTTCCATGAACACTGAAGCTTTCTTT.

The rearrangement links TRBV7-2 to TRBJ2-1; D unresolved. Germline CDR1 and CDR2: SGHTA and FQGNSA. The V gene lost 5 bases and the J gene lost 8 bases, with 10 bases spanning the gap. This CDR3 spans 12 amino acids. For the CDR3, the DNA is TGTGCCAGCAGCCCGCGCTCGGATGAGCAGTTCTTC. Protein: CASSPRSDEQFF.

This clone was counted a few times. The chain recombines TRBV27 with TRBJ2-1; D possibly corresponds to TRBD2 (5 bases). V gave up 1 base and J gave up 3 bases, with 7 bases separating them. CDR3 length: 14 amino acids. Germline V CDR1 and CDR2: MNHEY, SMNVEV (reference sequence). For the CDR3, the DNA is TGTGCCAGCAGTTTATATGGAGGCTACAATGAGCAGTTCTTC. Translation gives CASSLYGGYNEQFF.

The V and J genes are TRBV28 and TRBJ2-2; 7 bases map to TRBD2. J was trimmed by 4 bases and V by 3 bases; bases with no gene match: 11. Germline V CDR1 and CDR2: MDHEN, SYDVKM. The CDR3 loop spans 17 amino acids. The CDR3 is CASSLPLAGDATGELFF. In DNA form, the CDR3 reads TGTGCCAGCAGTTTGCCCCTGGCGGGAGATGCCACCGGGGAGCTGTTTTTT.

The chain uses TRBV4-2 and TRBJ2-2; the match to TRBD2 covers 8 bases. Germline V CDR1 and CDR2: LGHNA, YNFKEQ. J lost 5 bases, V lost 1 base, and 3 bases had no gene match. This CDR3 contains 15 residues. The CDR3 sequence: CASSQGTSQTGELFF. In DNA, the CDR3 is TGTGCCAGCAGCCAAGGGACTAGCCAGACCGGGGAGCTGTTTTTT.

The chain joins TRBV18 to TRBJ1-1; 7 bases fit TRBD1. The length of the CDR3 is 14 residues. The J segment lost 6 bases and the V segment lost 6 bases, leaving 10 bases of the junction unmatched. Germline V gives CDR1 KGHSH, CDR2 LQKENI. Here the CDR3 DNA reads TGTGCCAGCTCGATAACACAGGGGCAGGCTGAAGCTTTCTTT. Translating gives CASSITQGQAEAFF.

This rearrangement joins TRBV6-5 to TRBJ2-3, with D unclear. Trimming shortened V by 6 bases and J by 3 bases, and 16 bases separated the two germline ends. Germline CDR1 MNHEY, CDR2 SVGAGI. The CDR3 runs to 15 residues. The CDR3 DNA reads TGTGCCAGCAGCCCCCTGACTGGGTCGACAGATACGCAGTATTTT. It codes for CASSPLTGSTDTQYF.

V usage is TRBV6-1 and J usage is TRBJ2-2; D may be TRBD1 (5 bases). V was cut by 1 base and J by 3 bases, with 9 bases left in between. Germline V gene data show CDR1 as MNHNS and CDR2 as SASEGT. This CDR3 spans 15 amino acids. The CDR3 protein is CASSEGTGHTGELFF. The CDR3 DNA sequence: TGTGCCAGCAGTGAAGGTACAGGCCACACCGGGGAGCTGTTTTTT.

The V call is TRBV5-4, the J call TRBJ1-1; TRBD1 matches at 8 bases. Losses at the gene ends were 7 bases for V and 1 base for J; bases not matched to a gene: 9. This CDR3 is built from 15 residues. Germline CDR1 reads SGHNT; CDR2 reads YYREEE (reference sequence). The CDR3, as DNA: TGTGCCAGCTACTACAAGGGGACAGGGAACACTGAAGCTTTCTTT. It encodes CASYYKGTGNTEAFF.

The chain links TRBV18 to TRBJ2-3; TRBD1 is a possible D gene (6 bases). V lost 5 bases and J lost 6, with 15 bases in between. Germline V gene sequence: CDR1 KGHSH, CDR2 LQKENI. This CDR3 spans 14 amino acids. The CDR3 DNA sequence: TGTGCCAGCTCAGGACAACAGGGCGGGGATACGCAGTATTTT. Translating it yields CASSGQQGGDTQYF.

The rearrangement uses TRBV28 and TRBJ1-6, with 7 bases that match TRBD1. J lost 8 bases, V lost 6 bases, and 4 bases had no gene match. From germline, CDR1 is MDHEN and CDR2 SYDVKM. The CDR3 runs 13 residues. CDR3 protein: CASRHGTDSPLHF. As DNA, the CDR3 is TGTGCCAGCAGACACGGGACAGATTCACCCCTCCACTTT. The full variable domain, with the rest looked up from reference TRBV28 and TRBJ1-6, is DVKVTQSSRYLVKRTGEKVFLECVQDMDHENMFWYRQDPGLGLRLIYFSYDVKMKEKGDIPEGYSVSREKKERFSLILESASTNQTSMYLCASRHGTDSPLHFGNGTRLTVT.

This rearrangement joins TRBV7-9 to TRBJ1-2; D may be TRBD1 (5 bases). This CDR3 contains 16 residues. Germline CDR1 is SEHNR and CDR2 is FQNEAQ (reference sequence). The V gene lost 1 base and the J gene lost 6 bases, with 18 bases spanning the gap. CDR3 DNA: TGTGCCAGCAGCTTAGGCGACCCTATGGGGCCCAATGGCTACACCTTC. The encoded protein is CASSLGDPMGPNGYTF. Using reference TRBV7-9 and TRBJ1-2 for the parts outside the CDR3, the full variable domain is DTGVSQNPRHKITKRGQNVTFRCDPISEHNRLYWYRQTLGQGPEFLTYFQNEAQLEKSRLLSDRFSAERPKGSFSTLEIQRTEQGDSAMYLCASSLGDPMGPNGYTFGSGTRLTVV.

This chain uses TRBV24-1 with TRBJ1-2; D call uncertain. Germline CDR1 reads KGHDR; CDR2 reads SFDVKD. The CDR3 loop spans 14 amino acids. V lost 2 bases and J 4 bases, leaving 10 bases between the germline ends. CDR3: CATSDSGRGYGYTF. In DNA, the CDR3 is TGTGCCACCAGTGATTCAGGACGGGGCTATGGCTACACCTTC.

This chain links TRBV11-2 with TRBJ1-4; D is uncertain. Germline assignment: CDR1 SGHAT and CDR2 FQNNGV. CDR3 size: 16 residues. Trimming removed 5 bases at V and 8 bases at J, with 21 bases between. The CDR3 region has the DNA TGTGCCAGCAGCACTATACAGAGAGGGATTTGGGAAAAACTGTTTTTT. It codes for CASSTIQRGIWEKLFF.

The V call is TRBV12-3 or TRBV12-4, the J call TRBJ1-2, with a possible D match to TRBD1 (5 bases). Trimming pared 5 bases from V and 6 bases from J, leaving 13 bases between. This CDR3 is built from 13 residues. CDR3 sequence: CASSPWTQDGYTF. CDR3 DNA: TGTGCCAGCAGTCCCTGGACACAAGATGGCTACACCTTC.

V is TRBV4-3 and J is TRBJ1-2; 10 bases agree with TRBD1. The V segment lost 3 bases and the J segment 8 bases; nucleotides outside the gene matches: 6. The CDR3 totals 14 residues. The germline gives CDR1 LGHNA, CDR2 YSLEER. The CDR3 reads CASSHSGTGVGYTF. For the CDR3, the DNA is TGCGCCAGCAGCCACTCCGGGACAGGGGTCGGCTACACCTTC.

V usage is TRBV10-3 and J usage is TRBJ1-1, with D uncertain. The CDR3 extends over 13 amino acids. Trimming removed 11 bases from V and 1 base from J, with 14 bases in between. Per the germline V gene, CDR1 is ENHRY and CDR2 is SYGVKD. This chain's CDR3 is CASRGSGNTEAFF. The CDR3 bases are TGTGCCTCTCGAGGCTCTGGGAACACTGAAGCTTTCTTT.

The chain joins TRBV3-1 (or the pseudogene TRBV3-2) to TRBJ1-5, with TRBD1 matching 10 bases. Per germline, CDR1 LGHDT and CDR2 YNNKEL (reference sequence). V lost 0 bases to trimming and J lost 4 bases; unmatched junction nucleotides: 0. The CDR3 is 15 residues long. The CDR3, as DNA: TGTGCCAGCAGCCAAGAGGGACAGGGGAATCAGCCCCAGCATTTT. This gives the protein CASSQEGQGNQPQHF.

This rearrangement joins TRBV19 to TRBJ2-7, with 11 bases matching TRBD2. Trimming removed 4 bases from V and 3 bases from J; junction bases left unmatched: 2. In germline, CDR1 is LNHDA, CDR2 SQIVND (reference sequence). The CDR3 contains 14 residues. This CDR3 reads CASSTGLADYEQYF. As DNA, the CDR3 is TGTGCCAGTAGTACGGGACTAGCGGACTACGAGCAGTACTTC.

The chain couples TRBV14 to TRBJ2-1; 7 bases match TRBD2. The CDR3 contains 14 residues. In germline, CDR1 is SGHDN, CDR2 FVKESK. Trimming at V came to 3 bases and at J to 12 bases, leaving 11 bases not matched to a gene. CDR3: CASSHWTSGVGQFF. CDR3 sequence (DNA): TGTGCCAGCAGCCACTGGACTAGTGGGGTCGGGCAGTTCTTC.

This chain connects TRBV18 to TRBJ2-1, with 13 bases that match TRBD2. Unmatched junction bases numbered 5, after V lost 6 bases and J lost 6 bases. Germline CDR1 is KGHSH and CDR2 is LQKENI. The CDR3 totals 15 residues. The CDR3 loop reads CASSPGLAGSNEQFF. As DNA, the CDR3 is TGTGCCAGCTCGCCGGGACTAGCGGGGTCCAATGAGCAGTTCTTC.

The sample holds one count of this clone. The chain couples TRBV5-4 to TRBJ2-7, with D possibly TRBD2 on 6 matching bases. Trimming pared 4 bases from V and 6 bases from J, leaving 23 bases between. Germline assignment: CDR1 SGHNT and CDR2 YYREEE (reference sequence). This CDR3 contains 16 residues. The CDR3 region is CASSRGLASEAGEQYF. In DNA form, the CDR3 reads TGTGCCAGCAGCCGGGGATTAGCTTCCGAAGCGGGCGAGCAGTACTTC.

The chain carries TRBV11-2 and TRBJ1-3, with D possibly matching TRBD1 (6 bases). With 7 bases removed from V and 4 bases from J, the gap between germline ends came to 20 bases. The CDR3 has 16 amino acids. In germline, CDR1 is SGHAT, CDR2 FQNNGV. CDR3 protein: CASNLPGGASGNTIYF. CDR3 in DNA: TGTGCCAGCAACCTTCCGGGGGGGGCTTCGGGAAACACCATATATTTT.

J is TRBJ2-7 and V is TRBV11-2, with a possible D match to TRBD2 (5 bases). The CDR3 covers 13 residues. The ends were cut back, 0 bases at V and 6 bases at J, with 9 bases in the middle. Germline loops: CDR1 SGHAT, CDR2 FQNNGV. The CDR3 coding sequence is TGTGCCAGCAGCTTAGATATTGCGGGCGAGCAGTACTTC. It translates to CASSLDIAGEQYF.

The rearrangement uses TRBV27 and TRBJ2-7, with 13 bases matching TRBD2. The germline CDR1 and CDR2 sequences are MNHEY and SMNVEV (reference sequence). V lost 4 bases, J lost 4 bases, and 4 bases stayed unmatched. The CDR3 has 15 amino acids. The CDR3 reads CASSSLAGGLYEQYF. Written as DNA, the CDR3 is TGTGCCAGCAGTTCACTAGCGGGAGGGTTATACGAGCAGTACTTC.

V usage is TRBV3-1 (or the pseudogene TRBV3-2) and J usage is TRBJ1-1; D is possibly TRBD1 (5 bases). The CDR3 totals 14 residues. Germline CDR1 reads LGHDT; CDR2 reads YNNKEL (reference sequence). The ends were cut back, 4 bases at V and 4 bases at J, with 13 bases in the middle. This chain's CDR3 is CASSPRGPSTEAFF. CDR3 DNA sequence: TGTGCCAGCAGCCCTAGGGGCCCGAGCACTGAAGCTTTCTTT.

The genes are TRBV11-2 and TRBJ1-2; D possibly corresponds to TRBD1 (5 bases). Between the trimmed V and J ends, which lost 5 bases and 2 bases, there was a span of 15 bases. Germline CDR1 is SGHAT and CDR2 is FQNNGV. CDR3 length: 15 residues. The CDR3 loop reads CASSPPSRGNYGYTF. The CDR3 DNA reads TGTGCCAGCAGCCCCCCTTCAAGGGGCAACTATGGCTACACCTTC.

The chain employs TRBV5-1 and TRBJ2-3; D is possibly TRBD2 (6 bases). Germline V gene data show CDR1 as SGHRS and CDR2 as YFSETQ. The germline V and J ends were trimmed by 5 bases and 3 bases, with 19 bases remaining between them. The CDR3 runs to 16 residues. CDR3 coding DNA: TGCGCCAGCAGGCCGGGACTCCTCAGAGGAACAGATACGCAGTATTTT. As protein: CASRPGLLRGTDTQYF.

The chain employs TRBV28 and TRBJ1-2, with no clear D. There are 13 residues in the CDR3. Germline CDR1 and CDR2: MDHEN and SYDVKM. The germline V and J ends were trimmed by 3 bases and 8 bases, with 13 bases remaining between them. The CDR3 spells CASSLTPSWGYTF. In DNA form, the CDR3 reads TGTGCCAGCAGTTTGACTCCGAGTTGGGGCTACACCTTC.

The count of this clone is one. This sample also contains other DNA sequences that code for the same CDR3. The V gene is TRBV19, the J gene TRBJ1-1, with no clear D. Per the germline V gene, CDR1 is LNHDA and CDR2 is SQIVND (reference sequence). Trimming cost V 5 bases and J 0 bases, with 7 bases left between them. The CDR3 runs to 13 residues. The CDR3 nucleotides are TGTGCCAGTAGTTATACTGTGAACACTGAAGCTTTCTTT. Residues: CASSYTVNTEAFF.